This TCR beta chain was captured by sequencing in a study of cytomegalovirus exposure and HLA in healthy donors. Study-wide findings and caveats: Researchers counted 180 or so TCR beta chains as cytomegalovirus-associated. Being productive about 90% or about 30% of the time was typical of most TCR beta V segments in an earlier analysis. An analysis that came later showed most CMV-associated TCR beta chains appearing HLA-restricted.

PCR involved 60 Vbeta and 13 Jbeta primers. Produced via immunoSEQ multiplex PCR; TCRdb's table is partial and in-frame only. Among under 150,000 clones, approximately 75% were seen once, and the ten largest hold approximately 6%. A few counts support this clone. Its matching antigen is unknown. Sequenced input: PBMCs. The TCR sequence derives from a woman in her 40s in good health and CMV-seropositive.

The CDR3 DNA is TGTGCCAGCAGTTTACAGGGATTCGCCTCCTACGAGCAGTACTTC. This encodes CASSLQGFASYEQYF. This chain joins TRBV27 and TRBJ2-7, with D possibly TRBD1 on 5 matching bases. From germline, CDR1 is MNHEY and CDR2 SMNVEV (reference sequence). V lost 2 bases and J 0 bases, leaving 11 bases between the germline ends. The CDR3 is 15 amino acids.